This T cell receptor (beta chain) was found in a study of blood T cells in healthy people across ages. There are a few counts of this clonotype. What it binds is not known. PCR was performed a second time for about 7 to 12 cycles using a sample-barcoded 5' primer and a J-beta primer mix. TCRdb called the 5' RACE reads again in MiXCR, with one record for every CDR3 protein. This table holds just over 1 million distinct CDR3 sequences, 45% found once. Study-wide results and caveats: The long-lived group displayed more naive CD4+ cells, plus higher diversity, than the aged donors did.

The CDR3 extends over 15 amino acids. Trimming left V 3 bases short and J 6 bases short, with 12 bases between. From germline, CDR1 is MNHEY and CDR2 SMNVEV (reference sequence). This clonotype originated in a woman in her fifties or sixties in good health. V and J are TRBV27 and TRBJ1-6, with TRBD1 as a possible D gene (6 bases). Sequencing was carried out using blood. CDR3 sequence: CASSFQGGGNSPLHF. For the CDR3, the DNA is TGTGCCAGCAGTTTTCAAGGGGGGGGTAATTCACCCCTCCACTTT.